This TCR beta chain was identified during a study of cytomegalovirus exposure and HLA in healthy donors. Findings and caveats of the study: Diagnosis of cytomegalovirus status made by the classifier reportedly showed high specificity and sensitivity. Most sequenced TCRs were rare (though some public TCRs occurred in many donors). First-cohort TCR clusters tended to co-occur in the approximately 130 validation repertoires, a later analysis found.

Sequenced by immunoSEQ multiplex PCR; TCRdb stores in-frame clones only, minus some. The profile shows some 130,000 clones, roughly four fifths of them singletons. Details on this clone: Antigen unknown.

V was shortened by 3 bases and J by 8 bases, with 10 bases between the two germline ends. CDR1 is SGHTA, CDR2 FQGNSA, per germline. This CDR3 is built from 12 residues. A 120-subject validation cohort, separate from the approximately 690-subject first cohort, supplied the donors. Input material: PBMCs. This chain links TRBV7-2 with TRBJ1-2; D is perhaps TRBD1 (5 bases). The TCR originated in a man aged 25 to 40 in good health and CMV-seropositive. The CDR3 is CASSLAGKGYTF. The DNA of the CDR3 is TGTGCCAGCAGCTTGGCAGGGAAGGGCTACACCTTC.